This TCR beta chain was documented in a study of TIL therapy for anti-PD-1-resistant metastatic lung cancer. About the study: Patients then received nivolumab; progressors got lymphodepletion, TIL and IL-2. Study observations and caveats: This highly selected cohort may not generalize to typical lung cancer patients.

V was cut by 5 bases and J by 6 bases, with 20 bases left in between. The CDR3 sequence is 16 residues long. Germline lookup yields CDR1 LNHDA and CDR2 SQIVND (reference sequence). Described time point: pre-treatment sample, taken before nivolumab and TIL therapy. On this clone: Its antigen is still unknown.

The immunoSEQ assay was v3. Method: immunoSEQ multiplex PCR; TCRdb's copy keeps in-frame clones and lacks some. The repertoire consists of some 20,000 clones, with around 79% occurring once and the leading ten covering 6% to 9.5%. The receptor was isolated from a person between 25 and 80 years old with non-small cell lung cancer. The chain joins TRBV19 to TRBJ1-5, with D possibly being TRBD1 (6 bases). Sequencing was performed on blood, taken at baseline. The CDR3 nucleotides are TGTGCCAGTAGTCAGAGGGGCAGGGGAAAGGGTCAGCCCCAGCATTTT. It codes for CASSQRGRGKGQPQHF.